A selection of T cell receptor beta chains follows, all from one sample in a study of blood T cell repertoires in COVID-19. Libraries were prepared by immunoSEQ multiplex PCR; TCRdb keeps only in-frame clonotypes and omits some of them. Among 35,000 to 45,000 clones listed, roughly 87% were seen once. The specimen sequenced was peripheral blood. The receptors come from a human donor in a cohort sampled during active COVID-19. The CDR3 runs from the conserved cysteine through the conserved F or W. A D gene is named only where the DNA matches it firmly. Size is stated for part of the rows, as once, few or many counts, or as a class when the clone is expanded.

V: TRBV10-3
J: TRBJ1-4
size: -
D: -
DNA: TGTGCCATCAGTACAGGAGAAAAACTGTTTTTT
CDR3: CAISTGEKLFF

V: TRBV7-9
J: TRBJ1-3
size: -
D: TRBD1
DNA: TGTGCCAGCAGCTCTGGGACAGTGGACACCATATATTTT
CDR3: CASSSGTVDTIYF

V: TRBV30
J: TRBJ2-1
size: -
D: -
DNA: TGTGCCTGGAGTGTACTAGGTCCGAAAGTGAATGAGCAGTTCTTC
CDR3: CAWSVLGPKVNEQFF

V: TRBV7-9
J: TRBJ2-7
size: -
D: TRBD2
DNA: TGTGCCAGCAGCCTCAGCCTAGCGGGTACTAACTACGAGCAGTACTTC
CDR3: CASSLSLAGTNYEQYF

V: TRBV6-4
J: TRBJ2-5
size: -
D: TRBD2
DNA: TGTGCCAGCAGTGACCCCCTCCGTATTAGCGGGGGGGAGGGGCAAGAGACCCAGTACTTC
CDR3: CASSDPLRISGGEGQETQYF

V: TRBV4-1
J: TRBJ1-1
size: -
D: -
DNA: TGCGCCAGCAGCCAAGAAGTAGGACAGAAAAAGGAAGCTTTCTTT
CDR3: CASSQEVGQKKEAFF

V: TRBV11-3
J: TRBJ2-2
size: -
D: -
DNA: TGTGCCAGCAGCTTAGATCATCGACTTTCGCTTGAGGCCGGGGAGCTGTTTTTT
CDR3: CASSLDHRLSLEAGELFF

V: TRBV9
J: TRBJ2-1
size: once
D: TRBD1
DNA: TGTGCCAGCAGCGTAGGACAGGGCGATTACAATGAGCAGTTCTTC
CDR3: CASSVGQGDYNEQFF

V: TRBV7-6
J: TRBJ2-7
size: -
D: -
DNA: TGTGCCAGCAGCCAACAAACCTCCCCGGGCGAGCAGTACTTC
CDR3: CASSQQTSPGEQYF

V: TRBV12-5
J: TRBJ1-5
size: -
D: -
DNA: TGTGCTAGTGGTTTGGTAAATCTGGCCAGAATAACCGATCAGCCCCAGCATTTT
CDR3: CASGLVNLARITDQPQHF